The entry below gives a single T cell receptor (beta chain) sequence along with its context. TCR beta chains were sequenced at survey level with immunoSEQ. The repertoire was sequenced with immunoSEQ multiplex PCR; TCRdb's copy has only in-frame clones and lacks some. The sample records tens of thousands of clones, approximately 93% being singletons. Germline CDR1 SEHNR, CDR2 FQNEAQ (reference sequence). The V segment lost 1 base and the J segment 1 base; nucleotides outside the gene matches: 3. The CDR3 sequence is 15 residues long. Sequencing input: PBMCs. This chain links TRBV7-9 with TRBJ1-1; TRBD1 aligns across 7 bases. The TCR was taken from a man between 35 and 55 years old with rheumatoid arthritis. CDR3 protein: CASSLVGQPNTEAFF. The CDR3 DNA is TGTGCCAGCAGCTTAGTGGGACAGCCGAACACTGAAGCTTTCTTT.